This T cell receptor (beta chain) stems from a study of chemoradiotherapy in HPV16-positive cancers. As for the study in general: Candidate HPV-specific clones and shared TCR motifs came from a couple of HPV16-positive patients.

Libraries were prepared by immunoSEQ multiplex PCR; TCRdb keeps only in-frame clonotypes and omits some of them. The sample yields tens of thousands of clones, approximately 80% seen once. CDR1 and CDR2 (germline): SGHTA, FQGNSA. V was clipped by 0 bases and J by 0 bases, with 18 bases between them. The CDR3 is 20 residues long. V usage is TRBV7-2 and J usage is TRBJ2-6; tentative D call: TRBD1 (6 bases). This receptor was obtained from a human donor with HPV-associated anogenital cancer. Sequenced material: blood, taken from a patient who underwent chemoradiotherapy. This CDR3 reads CASSLAFAGARSSGANVLTF. Here the CDR3 DNA reads TGTGCCAGCAGCTTAGCCTTCGCAGGGGCTAGAAGCTCTGGGGCCAACGTCCTGACTTTC.